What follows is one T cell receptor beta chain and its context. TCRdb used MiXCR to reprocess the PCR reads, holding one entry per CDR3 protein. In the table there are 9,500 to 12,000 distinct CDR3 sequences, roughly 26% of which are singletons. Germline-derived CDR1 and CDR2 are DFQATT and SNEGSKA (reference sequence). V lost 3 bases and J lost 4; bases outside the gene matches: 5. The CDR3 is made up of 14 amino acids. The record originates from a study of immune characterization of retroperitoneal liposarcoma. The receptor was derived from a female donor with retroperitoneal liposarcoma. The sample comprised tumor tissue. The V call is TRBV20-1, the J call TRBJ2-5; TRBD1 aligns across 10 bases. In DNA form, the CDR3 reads TGCAGTGCTAGGGTGACAGGGGGCAGAGAGACCCAGTACTTC. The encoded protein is CSARVTGGRETQYF.